The rows below give T cell receptor beta chains drawn from one sample of a study of cytomegalovirus exposure and HLA in healthy donors. The method was immunoSEQ multiplex PCR; TCRdb's version includes in-frame clones alone and lacks a portion of them. Of about 140,000 clones listed, roughly 77% were seen once; the top ten hold approximately 4.3%. The sample consisted of PBMCs. These TCRs come from a man younger than 45 in good health. The CDR3 runs from the conserved cysteine through the conserved F or W. Fields, in order: clone size, V gene, D gene, J gene, CDR3 DNA, CDR3 protein. A D gene is named only where the DNA matches it firmly. Not every row has a clone size; where given, it reads once, few, many or a size class.

once,TRBV30,-,TRBJ1-4,TGTGCCTGGAGCTCCGGGACACCCGAAAAACTGTTTTTT,CAWSSGTPEKLFF
-,TRBV19,TRBD1,TRBJ1-5,TGTGCCAGTAGTACCGGACAGGTTGGCAATCAGCCCCAGCATTTT,CASSTGQVGNQPQHF
-,TRBV2,-,TRBJ1-1,TGTGCCAGCAGAATTAGTATGAACACTGAAGCTTTCTTT,CASRISMNTEAFF
-,TRBV29-1,-,TRBJ1-1,TGCAGCGTTCAAATGAACACTGAAGCTTTCTTT,CSVQMNTEAFF
-,TRBV5-8,TRBD2,TRBJ2-6,TGTGCCAGCACCCCCGGGGGGGCCCTAGGTGGGGCCAACGTCCTGACTTTC,CASTPGGALGGANVLTF
-,TRBV28,-,TRBJ2-3,TGTGCCAGCAGGCAATCGGTGGATACGCAGTATTTT,CASRQSVDTQYF
-,TRBV18,TRBD1,TRBJ2-1,TGTGCCAGCTCACCACCGTGGGACAGCGGAGATGAGCAGTTCTTC,CASSPPWDSGDEQFF
once,TRBV10-2,-,TRBJ2-7,TGCGCCAGCAGTGATCCTGGACAGCGTCCCTACGAGCAGTACTTC,CASSDPGQRPYEQYF
-,TRBV19,-,TRBJ1-2,TGTGCCAGTAGTATTAGTCAGGGAATGAGGGGCTACACCTTC,CASSISQGMRGYTF
-,TRBV7-9,TRBD2,TRBJ2-7,TGTGCCAGCAGCTTAGCGCGCGCGGGAGGGACCTACGAGCAGTACTTC,CASSLARAGGTYEQYF
-,TRBV13,TRBD2,TRBJ2-3,TGTGCCAGCAGCTTAGAGGGCCTAGCGGGAGGGGCATCAGATACGCAGTATTTT,CASSLEGLAGGASDTQYF
-,TRBV30,-,TRBJ1-4,TGTGCCTGGAGTGCACCGGGGGTGGAAAAACTGTTTTTT,CAWSAPGVEKLFF